A single sample is the source of the 14 T cell receptor beta chains below, sequenced in a study of shared clonotypes between healthy human individuals. Clones were read by immunoSEQ multiplex PCR, and TCRdb kept only the in-frame ones, dropping some. The sample has around 2.5 million clones; 93% are singletons. The specimen sequenced was naive CD4+ T cells from PBMCs. Subset defined: CD45RA+ positively selected. Source of these receptors: a man between 18 and 29 years old in good health. Some clones in this sample may be carry-over from other donors' samples.

This chain joins TRBV4-1 and TRBJ2-4, with D uncertain. Trimming pared 2 bases from V and 0 bases from J, leaving 8 bases between. This CDR3 comprises 15 residues. Per germline, CDR1 MGHRA and CDR2 YSYEKL. The CDR3 protein is CASSQLLLAKNIQYF. The CDR3 DNA is TGCGCCAGCAGCCAACTACTACTAGCCAAAAACATTCAGTACTTC.

V gene TRBV29-1 combines with J gene TRBJ2-1; D unclear. The CDR3 has 13 residues. Trimming left V 5 bases short and J 0 bases short, with 8 bases between. Looked up from germline, CDR1 is SQVTM and CDR2 is ANQGSEA. This CDR3 reads CSVMRGSYNEQFF. The CDR3 DNA is TGCAGCGTTATGCGTGGCTCCTACAATGAGCAGTTCTTC.

This clone was counted a few times. Other DNA sequences in this sample translate to the same CDR3. Here the CDR3 reads CASSLTRDQPQHF. CDR3 sequence (DNA): TGTGCCAGCAGCTTAACGAGGGATCAGCCCCAGCATTTT. The V gene is TRBV7-3, the J gene TRBJ1-5; D call uncertain. The V gene's germline CDR1 is SGHTA and CDR2 FQGTGA. The CDR3 length is 13 residues. V dropped 0 bases and J dropped 5 bases, with 5 bases sitting between them.

The count of this clone is one. The chain recombines TRBV4-1 with TRBJ2-4; possibly TRBD2 for D (6 bases). Germline V gene lookup returns CDR1 MGHRA and CDR2 YSYEKL. The CDR3 contains 18 residues. V lost 0 bases to trimming and J lost 0 bases, with 15 bases between them. The CDR3 protein is CASSQDDGSRLAKNIQYF. CDR3 in DNA: TGCGCCAGCAGCCAAGACGACGGGAGCAGATTAGCCAAAAACATTCAGTACTTC.

This chain connects TRBV7-8 to TRBJ2-5, with 8 bases aligning to TRBD2. Unmatched junction bases numbered 3, after V lost 8 bases and J lost 4 bases. The CDR3 loop spans 12 amino acids. Germline V CDR1 and CDR2: SGHVS, FQNEAQ. The CDR3 loop reads CASLGGGETQYF. CDR3 in DNA: TGTGCCAGCCTCGGGGGGGGAGAGACCCAGTACTTC. Using reference TRBV7-8 and TRBJ2-5 for the parts outside the CDR3, the full variable domain is GAGVSQSPRYKVAKRGQDVALRCDPISGHVSLFWYQQALGQGPEFLTYFQNEAQLDKSGLPSDRFFAERPEGSVSTLKIQRTQQEDSAVYLCASLGGGETQYFGPGTRLLVL.

Concerning this clone itself: The sample contains more than one DNA sequence encoding this CDR3. The chain joins TRBV28 to TRBJ2-7, with 10 bases that match TRBD2. The CDR3 loop spans 14 amino acids. The germline V gene has CDR1 MDHEN and CDR2 SYDVKM. V was clipped by 9 bases and J by 4 bases; unmatched bases: 9. This chain's CDR3 is CASSLAGAIYEQYF. The CDR3 DNA sequence: TGTGCCAGTTCCCTAGCGGGAGCTATATACGAGCAGTACTTC. The variable domain in full, completed from reference TRBV28 and TRBJ2-7, reads DVKVTQSSRYLVKRTGEKVFLECVQDMDHENMFWYRQDPGLGLRLIYFSYDVKMKEKGDIPEGYSVSREKKERFSLILESASTNQTSMYLCASSLAGAIYEQYFGPGTRLTVT.

The chain carries TRBV4-2 and TRBJ2-5; possible D gene TRBD2, 5 bases. The germline V gene has CDR1 LGHNA and CDR2 YNFKEQ. V was shortened by 0 bases and J by 1 base, with 6 bases between the two germline ends. This CDR3 is 14 amino acids long. CDR3 region: CASSQEDSQETQYF. DNA of the CDR3: TGTGCCAGCAGCCAAGAGGACTCCCAAGAGACCCAGTACTTC.

The rearrangement joins TRBV7-2 to TRBJ2-3, with D maybe TRBD2 (6 bases). Germline CDR1 reads SGHTA; CDR2 reads FQGNSA. This CDR3 comprises 15 residues. V lost 2 bases to trimming and J lost 4 bases, with 13 bases between them. The CDR3 DNA reads as TGTGCCAGCAGCTTAAATCAGGGAGGCGCAGATACGCAGTATTTT. Residues: CASSLNQGGADTQYF.

On this clone itself: This sample also contains other DNA sequences that code for the same CDR3. The chain carries TRBV5-1 and TRBJ2-3; D ambiguous. The CDR3 totals 15 residues. Germline values: CDR1 SGHRS, CDR2 YFSETQ. Between the trimmed V and J ends, which lost 0 bases and 0 bases, there was a span of 8 bases. The DNA for the CDR3 is TGCGCCAGCAGCTTGGGGACGGCTAGCACAGATACGCAGTATTTT. This translates into CASSLGTASTDTQYF.

The CDR3 protein is CASSPTGTRGADEQFF. Written as DNA, the CDR3 is TGTGCCAGCTCACCGACCGGGACTAGAGGGGCAGATGAGCAGTTCTTC. The rearrangement uses TRBV18 and TRBJ2-1; TRBD2 agrees at 8 bases. J gave up 8 bases and V 3 bases, and 12 bases lay outside the gene matches. In germline, CDR1 is KGHSH, CDR2 LQKENI. The CDR3 is 16 amino acids. The full variable domain, with the rest looked up from reference TRBV18 and TRBJ2-1, is NAGVMQNPRHLVRRRGQEARLRCSPMKGHSHVYWYRQLPEEGLKFMVYLQKENIIDESGMPKERFSAEFPKEGPSILRIQQVVRGDSAAYFCASSPTGTRGADEQFFGPGTRLTVL.

This sequence joins TRBV5-1 and TRBJ2-7, with 11 bases that match TRBD2. After removal of 4 bases from V and 11 bases from J, the junction contained 11 bases not matched to a gene. From germline, CDR1 is SGHRS and CDR2 YFSETQ. CDR3 size: 14 residues. The CDR3 is CASSAGLADELEYF. Written as DNA, the CDR3 is TGCGCCAGCAGCGCGGGACTAGCGGATGAGCTGGAGTACTTC.

This chain connects TRBV7-9 to TRBJ1-4; 10 bases line up with TRBD1. The CDR3 length is 13 residues. Germline CDR1 reads SEHNR; CDR2 reads FQNEAQ (reference sequence). V dropped 10 bases and J dropped 8; count of bases not matched to a gene: 7. The DNA of the CDR3 is TGTGCCACGCGACAGGGGGCGACCGAAAAACTGTTTTTT. It yields the protein CATRQGATEKLFF.

The chain is built from TRBV28 and TRBJ2-1; TRBD1 agrees at 10 bases. Germline CDR1 MDHEN, CDR2 SYDVKM. The CDR3 is 15 residues long. V dropped 5 bases and J dropped 7; count of bases not matched to a gene: 8. The chain's CDR3 is CASSPQWTGGNEQFF. Here the CDR3 DNA reads TGTGCCAGCAGTCCCCAATGGACAGGGGGGAATGAGCAGTTCTTC.

The V and J genes are TRBV4-1 and TRBJ1-2; 9 nucleotides agree with TRBD1. V was pared by 6 bases and J by 6 bases, with 11 bases of the junction left unmatched. CDR1 and CDR2 from the germline V gene are MGHRA and YSYEKL. This CDR3 region has 15 residues. The CDR3 region is CASRNPGQGWDGYTF. CDR3 nucleotides: TGCGCCAGCAGGAACCCGGGACAGGGCTGGGATGGCTACACCTTC.